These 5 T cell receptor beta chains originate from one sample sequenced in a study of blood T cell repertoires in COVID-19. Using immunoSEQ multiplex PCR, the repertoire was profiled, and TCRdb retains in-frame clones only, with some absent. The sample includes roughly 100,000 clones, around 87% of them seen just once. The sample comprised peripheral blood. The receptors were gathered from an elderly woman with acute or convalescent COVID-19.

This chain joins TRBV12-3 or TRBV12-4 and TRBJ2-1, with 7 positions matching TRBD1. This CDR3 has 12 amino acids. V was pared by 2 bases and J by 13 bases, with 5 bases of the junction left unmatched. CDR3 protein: CASSLMGQRQFF. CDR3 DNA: TGTGCCAGCAGTTTAATGGGACAGCGACAGTTCTTC.

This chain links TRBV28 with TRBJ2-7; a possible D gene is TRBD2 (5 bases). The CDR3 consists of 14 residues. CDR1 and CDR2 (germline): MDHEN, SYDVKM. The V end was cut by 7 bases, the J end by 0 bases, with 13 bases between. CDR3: CASTPSGSSYEQYF. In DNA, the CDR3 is TGTGCCAGCACCCCGTCGGGGAGCTCCTACGAGCAGTACTTC.

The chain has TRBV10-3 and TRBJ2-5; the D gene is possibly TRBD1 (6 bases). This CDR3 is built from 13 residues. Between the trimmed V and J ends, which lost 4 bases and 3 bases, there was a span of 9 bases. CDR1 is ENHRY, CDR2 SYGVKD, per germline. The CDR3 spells CAISVGQKETQYF. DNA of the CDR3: TGTGCCATCAGTGTAGGACAGAAAGAGACCCAGTACTTC.

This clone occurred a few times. DNA for the CDR3: TGTGCCAGTAGGCAGATAACAGGGGTTGGAGATACGCAGTATTTT. Residues: CASRQITGVGDTQYF. The chain employs TRBV19 and TRBJ2-3, with 7 bases fitting TRBD1. This CDR3 contains 15 residues. CDR1 LNHDA and CDR2 SQIVND come from the germline V gene (reference sequence). The junction had 11 bases not matched to a gene; V was cut back by 6 bases and J by 5 bases.

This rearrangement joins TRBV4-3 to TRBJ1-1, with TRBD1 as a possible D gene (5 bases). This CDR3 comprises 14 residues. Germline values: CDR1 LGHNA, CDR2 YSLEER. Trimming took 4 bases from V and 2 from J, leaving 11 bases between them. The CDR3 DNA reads TGCGCCAGCAGCCTCCACGACAGCAACACTGAAGCTTTCTTT. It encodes CASSLHDSNTEAFF.